This TCR beta chain was found in a study of blood T cell repertoires in COVID-19. In the original analysis: Using reference gene primer amplification, nucleated cell counts were estimated. Assay used: immunoSEQ multiplex PCR; TCRdb lists only in-frame clones, some missing. V and J calls and clone size are as listed in that table; D and trimming were resolved from the DNA. In the table there are around 63,000 clones, around 90% of which are singletons. The CDR3 covers 14 residues. The V gene's germline CDR1 is SGHTA and CDR2 FQGNSA. Trimming took off 2 bases at V and 5 bases at J, with 13 bases between the two ends.

This chain connects TRBV7-2 to TRBJ2-7, with D possibly being TRBD1 (5 bases). The TCR comes from an elderly woman with active COVID-19. Material: peripheral blood. The CDR3 sequence: CASSLMGVGDEQYF. CDR3 in DNA: TGTGCCAGCAGCTTAATGGGTGTAGGGGACGAGCAGTACTTC.